The source of this T cell receptor (beta chain) is a study of blood T cell repertoires in COVID-19. The germline V gene encodes CDR1 LGHDT and CDR2 YNNKEL (reference sequence). V was clipped by 6 bases and J by 8 bases; unmatched bases: 7. This CDR3 is 14 amino acids long. There are a few counts of this clone. Per the study methods: From reference gene primer amplification, estimates of nucleated cell counts were derived. The assay was immunoSEQ multiplex PCR, and TCRdb's table has in-frame clones only and misses some. V, J and clone size reflect that table, while D and trimming were determined from the DNA. The table has more than 150,000 clones, approximately 80% seen once.

What was sequenced was PBMCs or T cells enriched from blood (not recorded which). The receptor was derived from a man aged 55 to 70 who had been exposed to COVID-19. The V and J genes are TRBV3-1 (or the pseudogene TRBV3-2) and TRBJ1-4, with 9 bases that match TRBD1. The CDR3 sequence: CASRGQGGLEKLFF. For the CDR3, the DNA is TGTGCCAGCAGGGGACAGGGAGGTCTAGAAAAACTGTTTTTT.